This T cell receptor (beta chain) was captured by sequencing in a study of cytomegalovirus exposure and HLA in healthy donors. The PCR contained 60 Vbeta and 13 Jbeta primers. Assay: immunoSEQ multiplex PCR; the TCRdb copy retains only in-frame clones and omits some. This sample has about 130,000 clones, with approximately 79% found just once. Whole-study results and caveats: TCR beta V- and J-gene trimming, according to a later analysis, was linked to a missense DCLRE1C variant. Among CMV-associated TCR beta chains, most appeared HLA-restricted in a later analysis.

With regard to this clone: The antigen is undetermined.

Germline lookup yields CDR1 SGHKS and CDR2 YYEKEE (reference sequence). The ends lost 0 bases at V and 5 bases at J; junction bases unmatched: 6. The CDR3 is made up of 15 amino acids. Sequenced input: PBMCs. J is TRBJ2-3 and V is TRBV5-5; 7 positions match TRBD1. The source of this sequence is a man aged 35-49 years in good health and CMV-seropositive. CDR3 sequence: CASSLEQGIGDTQYF. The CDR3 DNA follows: TGTGCCAGCAGCTTGGAACAGGGGATTGGAGATACGCAGTATTTT.